This entry features one T cell receptor beta chain sequence. The data originate from a study of blood T cell repertoires in COVID-19. Profiled with immunoSEQ multiplex PCR; TCRdb holds only in-frame clones, not every one. The table records 280,000 or so clones, around 85% of them present only once. The origin of this receptor is a woman between 45 and 60 years old who had recovered from COVID-19. The sequenced material came from PBMCs or T cells enriched from blood (not recorded which).

CDR3 coding DNA: TGTGCCAGCAGCCAGGCTAGCTATGGCTACACCTTC. This codes for CASSQASYGYTF. The gene calls are TRBV3-1 (or the pseudogene TRBV3-2) and TRBJ1-2; D not resolved. Looked up from germline, CDR1 is LGHDT and CDR2 is YNNKEL (reference sequence). The CDR3 has 12 amino acids. Trimming shortened V by 3 bases and J by 4 bases, and 6 bases separated the two germline ends.